These T cell receptor beta chains were read from a single sample in a study of cytomegalovirus exposure and HLA in healthy donors. Measured with immunoSEQ multiplex PCR; TCRdb has only the in-frame clones, and not every one. This sample has some 99,000 clones, with just under 70% found just once. The sequenced sample was PBMCs. Receptors were obtained from a woman in her 70s in good health and CMV-seropositive. CDR3s include the opening cysteine and the closing phenylalanine or tryptophan. A D gene is named only where the DNA matches it firmly. Expanded clones get a size class; other rows say once, few or many, or leave the size out.

cdr3_aa	cdr3_nt	j_call	d_call	v_call	clone_size
CASSYGTSGGENEQFF	TGTGCCAGCAGTTACGGGACTAGCGGGGGCGAGAATGAGCAGTTCTTC	TRBJ2-1	TRBD2	TRBV6-5	NA
CAWSVHETQYF	TGTGCCTGGAGTGTACATGAGACCCAGTACTTC	TRBJ2-5	NA	TRBV30	NA
CASSLGDRVDEQFF	TGTGCCAGCAGCTTGGGGGACAGGGTGGATGAGCAGTTCTTC	TRBJ2-1	TRBD1	TRBV5-4	NA
CASSPYSGTEAFF	TGCGCCAGCAGCCCCTATAGTGGCACTGAAGCTTTCTTT	TRBJ1-1	NA	TRBV5-1	NA
CAWVPYDINYGYTF	TGTGCCTGGGTTCCCTATGACATCAACTATGGCTACACCTTC	TRBJ1-2	NA	TRBV30	once
CASSEVWTGVVNTEAFF	TGTGCCAGCAGTGAAGTTTGGACAGGGGTAGTGAACACTGAAGCTTTCTTT	TRBJ1-1	TRBD1	TRBV6-1	NA
CASTPFLQENYGYTF	TGTGCCAGCACCCCCTTCCTTCAGGAAAACTATGGCTACACCTTC	TRBJ1-2	NA	TRBV6-6	NA
CASSPTPGRDTQYF	TGTGCCAGCAGCCCGACCCCAGGCAGAGATACGCAGTATTTT	TRBJ2-3	NA	TRBV4-2	NA
CASSYGVGSGPTEAFF	TGTGCCAGCAGTTACGGGGTGGGGTCAGGGCCCACTGAAGCTTTCTTT	TRBJ1-1	NA	TRBV6-5	NA
CAISEGLAGGEQFF	TGTGCCATCAGTGAAGGGCTAGCGGGGGGTGAGCAGTTCTTC	TRBJ2-1	TRBD2	TRBV10-3	NA
CASRTGRQQPQHF	TGTGCCAGCAGAACAGGTCGGCAGCAGCCCCAGCATTTT	TRBJ1-5	NA	TRBV6-5	NA
CASSDRGRVGTDTQYF	TGTGCCAGTAGTGACAGGGGGCGTGTCGGCACAGATACGCAGTATTTT	TRBJ2-3	TRBD1	TRBV19	NA
CASSPGGLNTGELFF	TGTGCCAGCAGTCCGGGGGGCCTGAACACCGGGGAGCTGTTTTTT	TRBJ2-2	NA	TRBV6-4	NA
CASSLQTRGVSEQFF	TGTGCCAGCTCACTTCAGACCAGGGGAGTCAGTGAGCAGTTCTTC	TRBJ2-1	NA	TRBV18	NA
CASLYSGGPRTDTQYF	TGTGCCAGTCTTTATAGCGGGGGCCCGCGCACAGATACGCAGTATTTT	TRBJ2-3	TRBD2	TRBV2	few
CASSQGQATYEQYF	TGTGCCAGCTCACAAGGACAGGCGACCTACGAGCAGTACTTC	TRBJ2-7	TRBD1	TRBV18	once
CASSSGDRVDEKLFF	TGCGCCAGCAGCTCGGGGGATAGAGTGGATGAAAAACTGTTTTTT	TRBJ1-4	NA	TRBV5-1	NA
CASSLFQGGTEAFF	TGTGCCAGCAGCTTGTTTCAGGGAGGGACTGAAGCTTTCTTT	TRBJ1-1	NA	TRBV5-6	few
CSSSREVAEQYF	TGTTCCAGCAGCCGGGAAGTAGCCGAGCAGTACTTC	TRBJ2-7	NA	TRBV7-9	once
CASSLQQVNTEAFF	TGTGCCAGCAGCTTACAACAGGTGAACACTGAAGCTTTCTTT	TRBJ1-1	NA	TRBV5-6	NA
CASSFDRELSYNSPLHF	TGTGCCAGCAGCTTTGACAGGGAACTGTCCTATAATTCACCCCTCCACTTT	TRBJ1-6	TRBD1	TRBV9	NA
CASSFRTGVGETQYF	TGTGCCAGCAGCTTTCGGACAGGTGTTGGTGAGACCCAGTACTTC	TRBJ2-5	TRBD1	TRBV9	NA
CAWSVKLGQGRSGANVLTF	TGTGCCTGGAGTGTCAAGCTTGGACAGGGGCGATCTGGGGCCAACGTCCTGACTTTC	TRBJ2-6	TRBD1	TRBV30	NA
CASSQARGSGANVLTF	TGTGCCAGCAGCCAAGCCAGGGGCTCTGGGGCCAACGTCCTGACTTTC	TRBJ2-6	NA	TRBV14	NA
CASSFYGNQPQHF	TGTGCCAGCAGTTTTTATGGCAATCAGCCCCAGCATTTT	TRBJ1-5	NA	TRBV27	NA
CASSQDLWTSGGATDTQYF	TGTGCCAGCAGCCAAGATCTCTGGACTAGCGGGGGGGCAACAGATACGCAGTATTTT	TRBJ2-3	TRBD2	TRBV4-2	NA
CAWTRPGTGSSYEQYF	TGTGCCTGGACTCGGCCAGGGACAGGGAGCTCCTACGAGCAGTACTTC	TRBJ2-7	TRBD1	TRBV30	NA
CAPEDRAGEKLFF	TGTGCTCCGGAAGACAGGGCAGGTGAAAAACTGTTTTTT	TRBJ1-4	TRBD1	TRBV19	NA
CASGFAQVALHF	TGTGCCAGCGGGTTTGCACAGGTAGCCCTCCACTTT	TRBJ1-6	NA	TRBV2	NA
CSVEDRGGFNTEAFF	TGCAGCGTTGAAGATAGGGGGGGTTTTAACACTGAAGCTTTCTTT	TRBJ1-1	NA	TRBV29-1	NA
CASSLGGQGYGYTF	TGTGCCAGCAGCTTAGGGGGACAGGGCTATGGCTACACCTTC	TRBJ1-2	TRBD1	TRBV7-2	few
CASSPRNVGATYEQYF	TGTGCCAGCTCACCACGGAACGTAGGGGCCACCTACGAGCAGTACTTC	TRBJ2-7	NA	TRBV18	NA
CASSQGGQSYNEQFF	TGCGCCAGCAGCCAAGGAGGGCAGTCCTACAATGAGCAGTTCTTC	TRBJ2-1	NA	TRBV4-3	NA
CASSPPGQETSPQHF	TGTGCCAGCTCACCACCGGGACAGGAGACATCGCCCCAGCATTTT	TRBJ1-5	TRBD1	TRBV18	few
CASKKDRGGPSTDTQYF	TGTGCCAGCAAGAAAGACCGCGGGGGACCGAGCACAGATACGCAGTATTTT	TRBJ2-3	TRBD2	TRBV2	once
CASSEQGNTIYF	TGCGCCAGCAGTGAGCAGGGAAACACCATATATTTT	TRBJ1-3	NA	TRBV10-2	NA
CSVPGQGNTIYF	TGCAGCGTTCCTGGACAGGGAAACACCATATATTTT	TRBJ1-3	NA	TRBV29-1	NA
CASRPGTSGGNEQFF	TGCGCCAGCAGGCCCGGGACTAGCGGGGGAAATGAGCAGTTCTTC	TRBJ2-1	TRBD2	TRBV5-1	NA
CASSLQGGSSPLHF	TGCGCCAGCAGCTTACAGGGTGGGAGTTCACCCCTCCACTTT	TRBJ1-6	NA	TRBV5-1	NA
CAWNLRDRGNTEAFF	TGTGCCTGGAACTTGCGGGACAGGGGGAACACTGAAGCTTTCTTT	TRBJ1-1	TRBD1	TRBV30	NA
CASSTWTGAGYGYTF	TGTGCCAGCAGCACCTGGACAGGGGCGGGCTATGGCTACACCTTC	TRBJ1-2	TRBD1	TRBV5-6	few
CASSQRDRMNTEAFF	TGTGCCAGCAGCCAACGGGACAGGATGAACACTGAAGCTTTCTTT	TRBJ1-1	TRBD1	TRBV14	NA
CASSIIKAGNTEAFF	TGTGCCAGTAGTATCATTAAGGCGGGAAACACTGAAGCTTTCTTT	TRBJ1-1	NA	TRBV19	NA
CASSSTGGNYGYTF	TGTGCCAGCAGTTCGACAGGAGGCAACTATGGCTACACCTTC	TRBJ1-2	NA	TRBV7-6	NA
CASSQDGGREQYF	TGCGCCAGCAGCCAAGACGGAGGGCGCGAGCAGTACTTC	TRBJ2-7	NA	TRBV4-3	NA